This T cell receptor (beta chain) appears in the sequencing data of a study of T-cell memory formation after mild COVID-19. TCRdb processed the 5' RACE reads anew with MiXCR; each CDR3 protein has one entry. This table holds 250,000 to 350,000 distinct CDR3 sequences, less than 20% found once. This TCR came from a man between 18 and 29 years old who had mild COVID-19 (a few samples of this study predate the infection). Cell type and time point are not known. The specimen was PBMCs or a T cell subset sorted from them (not recorded which).

The CDR3 coding sequence is TGTGCCAGCTCACTCACAGGGGGCGCGGATGGAAACACCATATATTTT. Protein: CASSLTGGADGNTIYF. This chain uses TRBV18 with TRBJ1-3; 9 positions agree with TRBD1. The junction had 7 bases not matched to a gene; V was cut back by 4 bases and J by 3 bases. Germline V CDR1 and CDR2: KGHSH, LQKENI. CDR3 length equals 16 residues.